This TCR beta chain is from a study of blood T cell repertoires in COVID-19. Study background: The study drew acute and convalescent COVID-19 samples from the United States, Italy and Spain. T cells, B-cell-depleted T cells, or PBMCs supplied cDNA or gDNA.

This CDR3 comprises 16 residues. Unmatched junction bases numbered 9, after V lost 5 bases and J lost 5 bases. Per germline, CDR1 SQVTM and CDR2 ANQGSEA. Authors' data handling: Estimated nucleated cell counts came from reference gene primer amplification. Measured with immunoSEQ multiplex PCR; TCRdb has only the in-frame clones, and not every one. The DNA gave D and trimming, while V, J and clone size come from that table. The repertoire has approximately 400,000 clones, roughly 77% of them found once; the top ten carry over 0.95%. The receptor's source is a human donor with acute or convalescent COVID-19. The donor label of this sample is uncertain. The material sequenced was peripheral blood. The chain joins TRBV29-1 to TRBJ2-3; 14 nucleotides line up with TRBD2. In nucleotides, the CDR3 is TGCAGCGTTCAGGGGACTAGCGGGAGAAGCCAAGATACGCAGTATTTT. Translating gives CSVQGTSGRSQDTQYF.